This T cell receptor (beta chain) was retrieved from a study of shared clonotypes between healthy human individuals. Whole-study context: Per-donor plates numbered three CD4 naive, three CD4 memory, two CD8 naive and one CD8 memory. The study's findings and limits: Clonotype sharing among donors likely depends on sequencing depth.

Of note for this clone: Its antigen remains unknown.

In the study's own analysis: Junction-only sequences produced by ImmunoSEQ had no quality scores, so filtering differed. Assay used: immunoSEQ multiplex PCR; TCRdb lists only in-frame clones, some missing. D and trimming come from the DNA, and the V and J calls and clone size come from that table. The sample lists about 2.1 million clones, around 95% seen once, with around 1.7% in the top ten. CD45RO-negative, CCR7-selected cells formed the naive CD8 fraction, which excluded terminally differentiated effector memory CD45RA+ cells. There were no recent acute infections or vaccinations among the donors, who were healthy HIV-negative adults. Germline V gene lookup returns CDR1 MNHEY and CDR2 SVGAGI. The CDR3 totals 16 residues. The junction had 16 bases not matched to a gene; V was cut back by 4 bases and J by 7 bases.

The rearrangement links TRBV6-5 to TRBJ2-7, with TRBD1 matching over 7 bases. The receptor was isolated from a young man in good health. Some clones in this sample may be carry-over from other donors' samples. Sequenced material: naive CD8+ T cells from PBMCs. The CDR3 region is CASSLHRGLALGEQYF. In DNA, the CDR3 is TGTGCCAGCAGTTTACACAGGGGCCTGGCCCTGGGGGAGCAGTACTTC.